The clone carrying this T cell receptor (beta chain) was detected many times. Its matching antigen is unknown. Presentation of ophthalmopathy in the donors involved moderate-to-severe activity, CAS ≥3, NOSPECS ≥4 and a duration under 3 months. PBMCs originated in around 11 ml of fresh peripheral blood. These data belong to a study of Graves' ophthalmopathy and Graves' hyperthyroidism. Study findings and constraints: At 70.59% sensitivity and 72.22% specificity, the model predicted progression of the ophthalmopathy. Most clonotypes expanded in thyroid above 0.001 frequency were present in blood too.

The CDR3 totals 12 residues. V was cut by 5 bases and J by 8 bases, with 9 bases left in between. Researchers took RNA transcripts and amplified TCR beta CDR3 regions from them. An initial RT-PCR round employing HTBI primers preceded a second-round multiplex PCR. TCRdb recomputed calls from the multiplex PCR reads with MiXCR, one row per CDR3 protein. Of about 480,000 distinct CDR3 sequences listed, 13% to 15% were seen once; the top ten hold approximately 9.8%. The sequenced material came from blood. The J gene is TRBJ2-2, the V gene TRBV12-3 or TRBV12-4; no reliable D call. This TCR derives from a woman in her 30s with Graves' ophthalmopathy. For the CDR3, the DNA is TGTGCCAGCAGTGCGATGGTGGGGGAGCTGTTTTTT. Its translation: CASSAMVGELFF.